The 8 T cell receptor beta chains presented below share a single source sample, sequenced in a study of blood T cells in healthy people across ages. A second PCR, run for about 6 to 11 cycles, used a sample-barcoded 5' primer plus a J-beta primer mix. TCRdb called the 5' RACE reads again in MiXCR, with one record for every CDR3 protein. This sample has 590,000 or so distinct CDR3 sequences, with about 28% found just once. The sequenced sample was blood. The receptors were gathered from a woman of 80 years or more in good health.

This clonotype was seen only once. The rearrangement joins TRBV20-1 to TRBJ2-1; maybe TRBD2 (6 bases). The germline V and J ends were trimmed by 3 bases and 10 bases, with 25 bases remaining between them. Germline CDR1 reads DFQATT; CDR2 reads SNEGSKA (reference sequence). CDR3 length: 16 amino acids. The CDR3 loop is CSASLWTTAPGSEQFF. The DNA of the CDR3 is TGCAGTGCTAGTTTATGGACTACCGCACCAGGTTCGGAGCAGTTCTTC.

This clonotype occurred many times. V and J are TRBV4-1 and TRBJ2-1; D remains unclear. CDR3 size: 16 residues. Germline CDR1 and CDR2: MGHRA and YSYEKL. V was trimmed by 0 bases and J by 1 base, leaving 10 bases between them. This CDR3 reads CASSQDPALSYNEQFF. CDR3 DNA sequence: TGCGCCAGCAGCCAAGATCCCGCCCTATCCTACAATGAGCAGTTCTTC.

This clonotype was detected ten times or more. The chain is built from TRBV15 and TRBJ2-7; D tentatively reads TRBD1 or TRBD2 (5 bases each). Per the germline V gene, CDR1 is LNHNV and CDR2 is YYDKDF (reference sequence). The CDR3 loop spans 14 amino acids. V gave up 1 base and J gave up 6 bases, with 13 bases separating them. The CDR3 here is CATSRGGDQGEQYF. Here the CDR3 DNA reads TGTGCCACCAGCAGAGGAGGGGACCAGGGCGAGCAGTACTTC.

The sample holds a few counts of this clonotype. This chain connects TRBV7-9 to TRBJ1-5, with D possibly TRBD1 on 5 matching bases. V was trimmed by 5 bases and J by 4 bases, leaving 24 bases between them. CDR3 length equals 18 residues. Germline V lookup: CDR1 SEHNR, CDR2 FQNEAQ (reference sequence). The CDR3 nucleotides are TGTGCCAGCAGCCAGACGGGTTTCGGGACCGTAGGGAATCAGCCCCAGCATTTT. It encodes CASSQTGFGTVGNQPQHF.

Many counts were recorded for this clonotype. A much larger clone sits a single nucleotide away, making a read error possible. This rearrangement joins TRBV5-6 to TRBJ2-5; 8 positions agree with TRBD2. This CDR3 comprises 14 residues. V gave up 0 bases and J gave up 11 bases; unmatched junction bases: 9. CDR1 is SGHDT, CDR2 YYEEEE, per germline. The CDR3 loop is CASSLVGREGEQYF. Here the CDR3 DNA reads TGTGCCAGCAGCTTGGTAGGTCGGGAGGGTGAGCAGTACTTC.

Comment on this clonotype: This may come from a read error, since a much larger clone is one base off. The conserved closing phenylalanine or tryptophan is absent in this CDR3, likely reflecting a read error. The V and J genes are TRBV2 and TRBJ2-1; D is unresolved. The CDR3 has 13 residues. Germline V gene lookup returns CDR1 SNHLY and CDR2 FYNNEI. The V end lost 2 bases, the J end lost 7 bases, and 9 bases lay between the germline ends. The CDR3 sequence: CASSEREWNEQFV. Here the CDR3 DNA reads TGTGCCAGCAGTGAAAGAGAATGGAATGAGCAGTTCGTC.

CDR3 coding DNA: TGCAGTGCTGTCGAAGGAGCGGGGGGGCCGATTCAAGAGACCCAGTACTTC. It codes for CSAVEGAGGPIQETQYF. The rearrangement uses TRBV20-1 and TRBJ2-5; 10 nucleotides line up with TRBD2. The CDR3 covers 17 residues. Germline V lookup: CDR1 DFQATT, CDR2 SNEGSKA (reference sequence). The V gene end was trimmed by 5 bases and the J gene end by 2 bases; junction bases not matched to a gene: 14.

The gene calls are TRBV15 and TRBJ2-1; no firm D call. CDR1 is LNHNV, CDR2 YYDKDF, per germline (reference sequence). The CDR3 covers 12 residues. V dropped 10 bases and J dropped 9 bases, with 16 bases sitting between them. This CDR3 reads CASSPSEREQFF. The DNA of the CDR3 is TGTGCCAGCAGTCCTTCGGAGCGTGAGCAGTTCTTC.